The next 32 T cell receptor beta chains were all read from a single sample in a study of blood T cell repertoires in COVID-19. Profiling relied on immunoSEQ multiplex PCR, and the TCRdb table lists in-frame clones only, not all of them. The repertoire includes 44,000 or so clones, 84% of them detected once, and about 4.3% sits in the top ten. The specimen was peripheral blood. The receptors come from a man aged 45 to 65 with active COVID-19.

The chain links TRBV28 to TRBJ1-2; 9 bases align to TRBD1. The CDR3 consists of 16 residues. The germline CDR1 and CDR2 sequences are MDHEN and SYDVKM. J gave up 3 bases and V 2 bases, and 7 bases lay outside the gene matches. The CDR3 DNA reads as TGTGCCAGCAGTTTACACAGGGGGCCCCCTTACTATGGCTACACCTTC. Translating it yields CASSLHRGPPYYGYTF.

The chain uses TRBV9 and TRBJ1-4; D possibly corresponds to TRBD1 (6 bases). V lost 3 bases and J lost 11, with 20 bases in between. There are 15 residues in the CDR3. The germline gives CDR1 SGDLS, CDR2 YYNGEE. CDR3 sequence: CASSAIPRGPEKLFF. For the CDR3, the DNA is TGTGCCAGCAGCGCCATACCGCGGGGGCCGGAGAAACTGTTTTTT.

J is TRBJ2-3 and V is TRBV21-1; TRBD1, the table's D call, was not compared with the DNA. TRBV21-1 is annotated as a pseudogene. The CDR3 runs to 12 residues. CDR3 region: CASSKHTDTQYF. CDR3 sequence (DNA): TGTGCCAGCAGCAAACACACAGATACGCAGTATTTT.

This rearrangement joins TRBV29-1 to TRBJ1-5; 9 positions match TRBD1. This CDR3 has 14 residues. The V and J ends lost 4 bases and 5 bases, in that order; junction bases with no gene match: 6. CDR1 and CDR2 from the germline V gene are SQVTM and ANQGSEA. CDR3 bases: TGCAGCGTTGCGGGACAGGGTGTCGATCAGCCCCAGCATTTT. Its protein is CSVAGQGVDQPQHF.

This chain links TRBV5-6 with TRBJ2-5; 7 bases are shared with TRBD2. J was trimmed by 0 bases and V by 7 bases; bases with no gene match: 3. The CDR3 sequence is 13 residues long. Germline V gene sequence: CDR1 SGHDT, CDR2 YYEEEE. The CDR3 loop reads CASAGTNQETQYF. The CDR3 DNA reads TGTGCCAGCGCCGGGACTAACCAAGAGACCCAGTACTTC.

This clone was seen more than once but under ten times. The gene calls are TRBV4-1 and TRBJ1-3, with D possibly matching TRBD1 (5 bases). The V and J ends lost 1 base and 2 bases respectively, with 9 bases between them. CDR3 size: 15 residues. Germline V gene sequence: CDR1 MGHRA, CDR2 YSYEKL. Here the CDR3 DNA reads TGCGCCAGCAGCCAAGCCTCAGGGACTGGAAACACCATATATTTT. Its protein product is CASSQASGTGNTIYF.

The chain uses TRBV27 and TRBJ2-4, with D tentatively TRBD1 (5 bases). Trimming stripped 6 bases from V and 0 bases from J, with 9 bases between. The length of the CDR3 is 14 residues. Germline V gene lookup returns CDR1 MNHEY and CDR2 SMNVEV (reference sequence). DNA of the CDR3: TGTGCCAGCAGCCAACAGGAAGCCAAAAACATTCAGTACTTC. Translated, it gives CASSQQEAKNIQYF.

This clone was seen more than once but under ten times. The chain couples TRBV9 to TRBJ2-2; D possibly corresponds to TRBD2 (6 bases). Per the germline V gene, CDR1 is SGDLS and CDR2 is YYNGEE. Trimming shortened V by 3 bases and J by 8 bases, and 17 bases separated the two germline ends. The CDR3 sequence is 15 residues long. In DNA, the CDR3 is TGTGCCAGCAGCGCGGGCGGTATACTAGCAGGGGAGCTGTTTTTT. This encodes CASSAGGILAGELFF.

This chain links TRBV3-1 (or the pseudogene TRBV3-2) with TRBJ1-5; 9 bases match TRBD1. V trimming: 9 bases; J trimming: 1 base; junction bases outside the gene matches: 19. The CDR3 contains 19 residues. Germline CDR1 LGHDT, CDR2 YNNKEL (reference sequence). CDR3 coding DNA: TGTGCCAGTGTCCTCCCCACACAGGGGGCGGGTTGCAGCAATCAGCCCCAGCATTTT. Translation gives CASVLPTQGAGCSNQPQHF.

The chain joins TRBV3-1 (or the pseudogene TRBV3-2) to TRBJ1-6, with TRBD1 matching over 9 bases. The V gene end was trimmed by 1 base and the J gene end by 10 bases; junction bases not matched to a gene: 8. There are 16 residues in the CDR3. Germline CDR1 is LGHDT and CDR2 is YNNKEL (reference sequence). CDR3 DNA: TGTGCCAGCAGCCAAGCCTATACAGGGGGCATCTCACCCCTCCACTTT. Its translation: CASSQAYTGGISPLHF.

The V call is TRBV10-3, the J call TRBJ1-1; maybe TRBD1 (5 bases). The CDR3 sequence is 14 residues long. Trimming stripped 7 bases from V and 1 base from J, with 13 bases between. Per germline, CDR1 ENHRY and CDR2 SYGVKD. The CDR3 DNA follows: TGTGCCATCACTTTAGGACAAGAGAACACTGAAGCTTTCTTT. This encodes CAITLGQENTEAFF.

This chain uses TRBV6-2 or TRBV6-3 with TRBJ1-2, with D possibly being TRBD1 (5 bases). Germline CDR1 reads MNHEY; CDR2 reads SVGEGT. This CDR3 has 16 amino acids. With 6 bases removed from V and 1 base from J, the gap between germline ends came to 18 bases. The CDR3 DNA follows: TGTGCCAGCAGCCCCCCTCGAACGGGGGGTAACTATGGCTACACCTTC. Its protein product is CASSPPRTGGNYGYTF.

The chain recombines TRBV2 with TRBJ2-1; 13 nucleotides align to TRBD2. Germline V gene sequence: CDR1 SNHLY, CDR2 FYNNEI. The CDR3 sequence is 15 residues long. The V and J ends lost 7 bases and 9 bases, in that order; junction bases with no gene match: 9. CDR3 DNA sequence: TGTGCCAGCAACCCTACTAGCGGGGGGGCCAGTGAGCAGTTCTTC. This encodes CASNPTSGGASEQFF. The full variable domain, rest sourced from reference TRBV2 and TRBJ2-1, is EPEVTQTPSHQVTQMGQEVILRCVPISNHLYFYWYRQILGQKVEFLVSFYNNEISEKSEIFDDQFSVERPDGSNFTLKIRSTKLEDSAMYFCASNPTSGGASEQFFGPGTRLTVL.

This CDR3 is CASSLGQGAGYGYTF. The CDR3 DNA follows: TGTGCCAGCAGTTTGGGACAGGGGGCGGGCTATGGCTACACCTTC. The V gene is TRBV27, the J gene TRBJ1-2, with TRBD1 identical over 12 bases. V was pared by 3 bases and J by 4 bases, with 3 bases of the junction left unmatched. Germline CDR1 MNHEY, CDR2 SMNVEV (reference sequence). This CDR3 spans 15 amino acids.

The chain recombines TRBV28 with TRBJ2-3; 7 bases line up with TRBD2. The CDR3 is 17 amino acids. CDR1 is MDHEN, CDR2 SYDVKM, per germline. The V and J ends lost 4 bases and 1 base, in that order; junction bases with no gene match: 11. In DNA, the CDR3 is TGTGCCAGCAGTTCCCCCGATAAGGCGGGGGGCACAGATACGCAGTATTTT. This translates into CASSSPDKAGGTDTQYF.

The chain combines TRBV29-1 with TRBJ2-3; 7 bases map to TRBD1. The length of the CDR3 is 15 residues. The V gene's germline CDR1 is SQVTM and CDR2 ANQGSEA. The junction had 14 bases not matched to a gene; V was cut back by 7 bases and J by 4 bases. This CDR3 is CSAFLTGNIADTQYF. The CDR3 DNA sequence: TGCAGCGCCTTTCTGACAGGGAACATAGCAGATACGCAGTATTTT.

The chain uses TRBV28 and TRBJ2-7; D is perhaps TRBD2 (5 bases). The V and J ends lost 5 bases and 12 bases respectively, with 23 bases between them. This CDR3 contains 14 residues. Germline loops: CDR1 MDHEN, CDR2 SYDVKM. This CDR3 is CASSPHVWASGWYF. The DNA of the CDR3 is TGTGCCAGCAGTCCCCACGTGTGGGCGAGCGGTTGGTACTTC.

The rearrangement uses TRBV5-4 and TRBJ2-1; D not certain. Between the trimmed V and J ends, which lost 5 bases and 7 bases, there was a span of 10 bases. The CDR3 covers 12 residues. The germline V gene has CDR1 SGHNT and CDR2 YYREEE (reference sequence). The CDR3 spells CASSSDWNEQFF. The CDR3 DNA sequence: TGTGCCAGCAGTTCCGACTGGAATGAGCAGTTCTTC.

The genes are TRBV10-3 and TRBJ2-3; D not certain. This CDR3 contains 14 residues. Deletions cut 0 bases from V and 1 base from J, with 5 bases between. Germline V gives CDR1 ENHRY, CDR2 SYGVKD. The CDR3 is CAISESTGTDTQYF. The CDR3 DNA reads TGTGCCATCAGTGAGTCAACGGGCACAGATACGCAGTATTTT.

The chain's CDR3 is CASSKFTGVFPYEQYF. For the CDR3, the DNA is TGTGCCAGCAGCAAGTTCACAGGGGTTTTCCCCTACGAGCAGTACTTC. The rearrangement joins TRBV5-8 to TRBJ2-7; TRBD1 matches at 7 bases. The CDR3 sequence is 16 residues long. J lost 2 bases, V lost 4 bases, and 12 bases had no gene match. Germline CDR1 reads SGHTS; CDR2 reads YDEGEE.

The gene calls are TRBV5-6 and TRBJ2-7, with TRBD1 identical over 9 bases. This CDR3 contains 13 residues. Trimming at V came to 3 bases and at J to 9 bases, leaving 7 bases not matched to a gene. Germline CDR1 and CDR2: SGHDT and YYEEEE. The CDR3 sequence: CASSSDRGIGQYF. For the CDR3, the DNA is TGTGCCAGCAGCTCGGACAGGGGTATAGGGCAGTACTTC.

V gene TRBV5-1 combines with J gene TRBJ2-3; 7 bases match TRBD2. The CDR3 length is 15 residues. V shed 0 bases, J shed 4 bases, and the junction held 5 bases outside the gene matches. Germline-derived CDR1 and CDR2 are SGHRS and YFSETQ. CDR3 loop: CASSLDVSGSDTQYF. Written as DNA, the CDR3 is TGCGCCAGCAGCTTGGATGTTAGCGGGTCAGATACGCAGTATTTT.

This sequence joins TRBV2 and TRBJ2-1; tentatively, D is TRBD1 (5 bases). Germline values: CDR1 SNHLY, CDR2 FYNNEI. Trimming took 1 base from V and 3 from J, leaving 13 bases between them. The CDR3 has 16 amino acids. The DNA for the CDR3 is TGTGCCAGCAGTGAAGTCTGGCAGGGCCTCTACAATGAGCAGTTCTTC. It codes for CASSEVWQGLYNEQFF.

The chain couples TRBV18 to TRBJ1-3; TRBD1 aligns across 8 bases. The CDR3 has 15 residues. Germline CDR1 KGHSH, CDR2 LQKENI. V trimming: 4 bases; J trimming: 5 bases; junction bases outside the gene matches: 7. CDR3 in amino acids: CASSRDGQGRNTIYF. CDR3 in DNA: TGTGCCAGCTCACGAGACGGACAGGGACGAAACACCATATATTTT.

The count of this clone is one. The chain joins TRBV4-2 to TRBJ2-1; tentative D call: TRBD2 (6 bases). Trimming took off 0 bases at V and 1 base at J, with 16 bases between the two ends. The CDR3 is 18 amino acids. CDR1 is LGHNA and CDR2 is YNFKEQ in the germline V gene. The CDR3 sequence: CASSQEIQTGRSYNEQFF. CDR3 bases: TGTGCCAGCAGCCAAGAGATTCAAACGGGGAGGTCCTACAATGAGCAGTTCTTC.

This chain joins TRBV29-1 and TRBJ2-7, with a tentative D call TRBD2 (6 bases). The V and J ends lost 0 bases and 5 bases respectively, with 14 bases between them. Germline V gene lookup returns CDR1 SQVTM and CDR2 ANQGSEA. The length of the CDR3 is 14 residues. As DNA, the CDR3 is TGCAGCGTTGAAGATGGAGGGGTTAGGAACGAGCAGTACTTC. This gives the protein CSVEDGGVRNEQYF.

This sequence joins TRBV25-1 and TRBJ1-2; 8 positions agree with TRBD1. CDR3 length: 13 residues. The germline CDR1 and CDR2 sequences are MGHDK and SYGVNS. Trimming cost V 3 bases and J 7 bases; bases outside gene matches: 4. The CDR3 DNA follows: TGTGCCAGCAGTGACCAGGGGGCCCTTGGCTACACCTTC. Its protein product is CASSDQGALGYTF.

The chain is built from TRBV7-2 and TRBJ2-5; 14 positions match TRBD2. The CDR3 is made up of 17 amino acids. V lost 3 bases, J lost 6 bases, and 9 bases stayed unmatched. Germline CDR1 is SGHTA and CDR2 is FQGNSA. The CDR3, as DNA: TGTGCCAGCAGCTTTCAGACTAGCGGGGGGGCCGGGAAGACCCAGTACTTC. It codes for CASSFQTSGGAGKTQYF.

The V and J genes are TRBV6-1 and TRBJ1-2; D gene ambiguous. Germline assignment: CDR1 MNHNS and CDR2 SASEGT. This CDR3 has 14 residues. V was clipped by 3 bases and J by 4 bases, with 12 bases between them. Here the CDR3 reads CASSDVRMTYGYTF. The CDR3 DNA sequence: TGTGCCAGCAGTGACGTCAGGATGACCTATGGCTACACCTTC.

The chain uses TRBV19 and TRBJ2-2; D may be TRBD1 (6 bases). Looked up from germline, CDR1 is LNHDA and CDR2 is SQIVND (reference sequence). V shed 7 bases and J shed 7 bases, with 13 bases lying between them. The CDR3 is 13 residues long. DNA of the CDR3: TGTGCCAGTACCCCTCAGGGGATCGGGGAGCTGTTTTTT. Protein product: CASTPQGIGELFF.

A single count supports this clone. The V gene is TRBV27, the J gene TRBJ2-2; tentative D call: TRBD2 (5 bases). Germline V lookup: CDR1 MNHEY, CDR2 SMNVEV (reference sequence). The CDR3 loop spans 16 amino acids. Trimming shortened V by 2 bases and J by 0 bases, and 10 bases separated the two germline ends. The chain's CDR3 is CASSLGSGANTGELFF. The CDR3 DNA sequence: TGTGCCAGCAGTTTAGGATCCGGGGCGAACACCGGGGAGCTGTTTTTT.

The chain links TRBV4-3 to TRBJ2-6; possible D gene TRBD1, 6 bases. This CDR3 has 16 amino acids. Germline values: CDR1 LGHNA, CDR2 YSLEER. V gave up 1 base and J gave up 3 bases, with 10 bases separating them. The CDR3 nucleotides read TGCGCCAGCAGCCAAGTGGGGGCCCGTGGGGCCAACGTCCTGACTTTC. Translated, it gives CASSQVGARGANVLTF.